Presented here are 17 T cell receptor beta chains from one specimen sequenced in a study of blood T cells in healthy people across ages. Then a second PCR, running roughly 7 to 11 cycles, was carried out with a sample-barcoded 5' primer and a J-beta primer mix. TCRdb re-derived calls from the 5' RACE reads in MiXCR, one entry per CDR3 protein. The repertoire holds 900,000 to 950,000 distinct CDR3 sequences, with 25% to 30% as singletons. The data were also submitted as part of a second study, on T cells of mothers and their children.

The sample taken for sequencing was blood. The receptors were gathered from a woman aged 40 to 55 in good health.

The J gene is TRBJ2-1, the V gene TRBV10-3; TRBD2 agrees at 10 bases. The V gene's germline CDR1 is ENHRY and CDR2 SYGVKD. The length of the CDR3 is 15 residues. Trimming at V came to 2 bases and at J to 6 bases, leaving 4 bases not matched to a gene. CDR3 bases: TGTGCCATCAGTGAGCCTAGCGGGGGCGTCAATGAGCAGTTCTTC. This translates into CAISEPSGGVNEQFF.

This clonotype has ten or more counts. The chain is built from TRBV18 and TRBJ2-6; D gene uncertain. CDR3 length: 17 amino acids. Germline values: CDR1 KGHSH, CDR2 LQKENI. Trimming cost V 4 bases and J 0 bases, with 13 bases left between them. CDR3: CASSQSTVSSGANVLTF. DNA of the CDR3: TGTGCCAGCTCACAATCGACTGTAAGCTCTGGGGCCAACGTCCTGACTTTC.

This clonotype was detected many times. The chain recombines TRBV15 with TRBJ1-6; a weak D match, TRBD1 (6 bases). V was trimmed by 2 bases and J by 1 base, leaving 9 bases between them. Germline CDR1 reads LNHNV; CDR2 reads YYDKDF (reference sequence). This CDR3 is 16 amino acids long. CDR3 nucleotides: TGTGCCACCAGCAGACCACAGGGATCCTATAATTCACCCCTCCACTTT. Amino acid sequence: CATSRPQGSYNSPLHF. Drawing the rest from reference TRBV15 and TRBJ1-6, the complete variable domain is DAMVIQNPRYQVTQFGKPVTLSCSQTLNHNVMYWYQQKSSQAPKLLFHYYDKDFNNEADTPDNFQSRRPNTSFCFLDIRSPGLGDTAMYLCATSRPQGSYNSPLHFGNGTRLTVT.

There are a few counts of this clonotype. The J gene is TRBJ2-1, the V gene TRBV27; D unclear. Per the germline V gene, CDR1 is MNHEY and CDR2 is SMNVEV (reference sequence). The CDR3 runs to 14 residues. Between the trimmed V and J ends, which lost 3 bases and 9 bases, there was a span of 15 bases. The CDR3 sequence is CASSFGLSRAEQFF. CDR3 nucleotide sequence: TGTGCCAGCAGTTTCGGGCTCTCTAGGGCTGAGCAGTTCTTC.

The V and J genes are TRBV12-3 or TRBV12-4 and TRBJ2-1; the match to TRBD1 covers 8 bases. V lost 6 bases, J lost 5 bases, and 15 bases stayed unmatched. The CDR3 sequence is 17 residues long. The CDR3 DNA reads TGTGCCAGCAGCCCGAGACAGGGGCCCAAACGTCACAATGAGCAGTTCTTC. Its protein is CASSPRQGPKRHNEQFF.

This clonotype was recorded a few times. CDR3 DNA: TGTGCCAGCAGTTCTATCGGAGGACTAGCGGAGCAGTACTTC. It encodes CASSSIGGLAEQYF. This sequence joins TRBV7-2 and TRBJ2-5, with TRBD2 identical over 10 bases. Germline CDR1 is SGHTA and CDR2 is FQGNSA. The J segment lost 11 bases and the V segment lost 6 bases, leaving 12 bases of the junction unmatched. The CDR3 contains 14 residues.

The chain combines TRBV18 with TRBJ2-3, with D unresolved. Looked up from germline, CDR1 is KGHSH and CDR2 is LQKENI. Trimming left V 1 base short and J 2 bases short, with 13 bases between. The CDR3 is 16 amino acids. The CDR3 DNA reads TGTGCCAGCTCACCACTGCCCAAAACAAACACAGATACGCAGTATTTT. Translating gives CASSPLPKTNTDTQYF.

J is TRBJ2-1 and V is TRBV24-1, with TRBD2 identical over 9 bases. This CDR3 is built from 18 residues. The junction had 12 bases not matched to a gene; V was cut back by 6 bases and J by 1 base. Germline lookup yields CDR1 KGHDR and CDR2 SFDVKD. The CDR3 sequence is CATSNSFPGLASYNEQFF. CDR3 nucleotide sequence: TGTGCCACCAGTAATTCGTTCCCGGGACTAGCATCCTACAATGAGCAGTTCTTC.

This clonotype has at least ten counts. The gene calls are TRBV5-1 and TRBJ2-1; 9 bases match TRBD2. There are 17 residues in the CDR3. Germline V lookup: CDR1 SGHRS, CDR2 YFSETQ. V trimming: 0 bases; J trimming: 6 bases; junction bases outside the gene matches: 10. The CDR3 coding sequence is TGCGCCAGCAGCTTGGCCGAGGCGGGGGGGCCGGGCAATGAGCAGTTCTTC. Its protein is CASSLAEAGGPGNEQFF.

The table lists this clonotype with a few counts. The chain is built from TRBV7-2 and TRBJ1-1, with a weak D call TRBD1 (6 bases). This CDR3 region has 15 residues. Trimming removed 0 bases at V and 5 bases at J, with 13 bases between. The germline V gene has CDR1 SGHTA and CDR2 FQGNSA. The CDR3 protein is CASSLAGGARTEAFF. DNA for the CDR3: TGTGCCAGCAGCTTAGCCGGGGGGGCGCGGACTGAAGCTTTCTTT.

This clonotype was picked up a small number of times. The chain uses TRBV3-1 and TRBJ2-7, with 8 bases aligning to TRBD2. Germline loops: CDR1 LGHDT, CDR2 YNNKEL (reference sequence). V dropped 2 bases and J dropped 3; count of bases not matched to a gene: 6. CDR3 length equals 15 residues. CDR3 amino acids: CASSQLTGTSYEQYF. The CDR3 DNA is TGTGCCAGCAGCCAACTTACCGGGACTAGCTACGAGCAGTACTTC.

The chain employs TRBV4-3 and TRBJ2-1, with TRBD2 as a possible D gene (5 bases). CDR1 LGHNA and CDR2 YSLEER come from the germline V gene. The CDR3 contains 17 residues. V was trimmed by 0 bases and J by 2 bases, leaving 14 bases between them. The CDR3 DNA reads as TGCGCCAGCAGCCAAGAAGTCGGGGTCAGTCCCTACAATGAGCAGTTCTTC. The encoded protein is CASSQEVGVSPYNEQFF.

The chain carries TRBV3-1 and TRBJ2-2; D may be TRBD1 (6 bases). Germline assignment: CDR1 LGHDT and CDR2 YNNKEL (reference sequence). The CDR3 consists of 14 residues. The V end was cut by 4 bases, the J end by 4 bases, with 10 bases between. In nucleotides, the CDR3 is TGTGCCAGCAGCCTACGACAGGTCACCGGGGAGCTGTTTTTT. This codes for CASSLRQVTGELFF.

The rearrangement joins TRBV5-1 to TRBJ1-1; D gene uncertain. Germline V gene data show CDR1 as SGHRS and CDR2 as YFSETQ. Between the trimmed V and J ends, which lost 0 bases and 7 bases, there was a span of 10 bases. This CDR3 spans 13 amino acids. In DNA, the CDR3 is TGCGCCAGCAGCTTGGCAGGTATAAGTGAAGCTTTCTTT. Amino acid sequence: CASSLAGISEAFF.

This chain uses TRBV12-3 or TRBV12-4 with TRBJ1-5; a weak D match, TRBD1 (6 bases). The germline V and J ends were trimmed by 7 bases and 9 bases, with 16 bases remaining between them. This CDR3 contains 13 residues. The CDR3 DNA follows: TGTGCCAGCACTCGGGGGGCCCGGGTGCCCCAGCATTTT. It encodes CASTRGARVPQHF.

The CDR3 DNA follows: TGCAGTGCTACAGACCAAGTGACCTCCTACGAGCAGTACTTC. It encodes CSATDQVTSYEQYF. The V gene is TRBV20-1, the J gene TRBJ2-7; D gene uncertain. Per germline, CDR1 DFQATT and CDR2 SNEGSKA (reference sequence). The ends were cut back, 4 bases at V and 0 bases at J, with 13 bases in the middle. CDR3 size: 14 residues.

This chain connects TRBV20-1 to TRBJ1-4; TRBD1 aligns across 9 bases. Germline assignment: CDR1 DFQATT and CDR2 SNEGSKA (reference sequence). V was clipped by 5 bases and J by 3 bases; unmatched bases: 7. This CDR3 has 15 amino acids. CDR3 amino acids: CSALDRGRSNEKLFF. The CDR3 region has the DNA TGCAGTGCTTTAGACAGGGGGAGGTCTAATGAAAAACTGTTTTTT.